The 6 T cell receptor beta chains in this list originate from one sample, sequenced in a study of shared clonotypes between healthy human individuals. Positively selected for CCR7, the CD45RO-negative cells used as naive CD8 cells excluded terminally differentiated effector memory CD45RA+ cells. Clones were sequenced by immunoSEQ multiplex PCR, and TCRdb holds only the in-frame ones, with some missing. The table includes about 1.9 million clones, over 85% detected once. Source material: naive CD8+ T cells from PBMCs. The receptor set was obtained from a man aged 18 to 30 in good health. Some clones in this sample may be carry-over from other donors' samples.

CDR3 protein: CASSPSGGTIVGTGELFF. The CDR3 nucleotides are TGTGCCAGCAGCCCCTCCGGCGGGACTATCGTAGGAACCGGGGAGCTGTTTTTT. This chain connects TRBV7-8 to TRBJ2-2; 7 bases are a match to TRBD2. The CDR3 has 18 amino acids. Germline lookup yields CDR1 SGHVS and CDR2 FQNEAQ. Unmatched junction bases numbered 17, after V lost 5 bases and J lost 5 bases.

On this clone: Other DNA sequences in this sample translate to the same CDR3. The chain combines TRBV19 with TRBJ2-1; the D gene is possibly TRBD1 (6 bases). Germline V gene data show CDR1 as LNHDA and CDR2 as SQIVND (reference sequence). The CDR3 is 11 residues long. V lost 7 bases and J lost 7, with 8 bases in between. The CDR3 reads CASTTGNEQFF. DNA for the CDR3: TGTGCCAGTACGACAGGAAATGAGCAGTTCTTC. The entire variable domain, with the rest obtained from reference TRBV19 and TRBJ2-1, is as follows: DGGITQSPKYLFRKEGQNVTLSCEQNLNHDAMYWYRQDPGQGLRLIYYSQIVNDFQKGDIAEGYSVSREKKESFPLTVTSAQKNPTAFYLCASTTGNEQFFGPGTRLTVL.

A word on this clone: Because the CDR3's place on the DNA is in doubt, the DNA is left out and the CDR3 is given as listed by TCRdb. V gene TRBV27 combines with J gene TRBJ1-1. Germline values: CDR1 MNHEY, CDR2 SMNVEV (reference sequence). The CDR3 is made up of 16 amino acids, end residues included. The CDR3: CASSLILAQSNTEAFF.

V gene TRBV19 combines with J gene TRBJ2-1; D unclear. Germline CDR1 reads LNHDA; CDR2 reads SQIVND (reference sequence). V lost 6 bases and J lost 2, with 8 bases in between. The CDR3 contains 13 residues. The CDR3 is CASSPRAYNEQFF. The CDR3 nucleotides read TGTGCCAGTAGCCCCCGTGCCTACAATGAGCAGTTCTTC.

This CDR3 is CASGTGAYNEQFF. The CDR3 coding sequence is TGTGCCAGCGGGACAGGGGCCTACAATGAGCAGTTCTTC. This rearrangement joins TRBV9 to TRBJ2-1; TRBD1 aligns across 10 bases. The CDR3 is 13 amino acids. The V gene's germline CDR1 is SGDLS and CDR2 YYNGEE. V was pared by 7 bases and J by 2 bases, with 0 bases of the junction left unmatched.

The chain links TRBV9 to TRBJ1-2; 10 bases map to TRBD1. This CDR3 contains 15 residues. Germline CDR1 is SGDLS and CDR2 is YYNGEE. V lost 3 bases to trimming and J lost 3 bases; unmatched junction nucleotides: 5. The CDR3: CASSARTGGDYGYTF. As DNA, the CDR3 is TGTGCCAGCAGCGCCCGGACAGGGGGAGACTATGGCTACACCTTC.